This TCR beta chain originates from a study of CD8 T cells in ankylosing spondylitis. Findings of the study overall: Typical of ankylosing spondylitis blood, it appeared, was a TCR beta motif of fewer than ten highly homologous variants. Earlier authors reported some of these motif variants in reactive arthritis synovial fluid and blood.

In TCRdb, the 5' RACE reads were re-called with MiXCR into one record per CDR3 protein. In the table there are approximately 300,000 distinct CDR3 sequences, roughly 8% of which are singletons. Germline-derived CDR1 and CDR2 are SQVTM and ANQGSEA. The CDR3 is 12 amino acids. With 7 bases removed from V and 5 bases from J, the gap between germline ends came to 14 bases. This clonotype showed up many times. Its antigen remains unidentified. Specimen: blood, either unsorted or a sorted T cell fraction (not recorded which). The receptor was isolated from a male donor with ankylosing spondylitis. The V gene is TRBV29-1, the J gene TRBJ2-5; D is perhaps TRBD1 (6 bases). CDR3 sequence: CSGGRQGETQYF. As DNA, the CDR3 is TGCAGCGGGGGCCGGCAGGGGGAGACCCAGTACTTC.